The 25 T cell receptor beta chains reported below all come from one sample, sequenced in a study of Ad26.COV2.S vaccination and SARS-CoV-2 variants. Measured with immunoSEQ multiplex PCR; TCRdb has only the in-frame clones, and not every one. The sample includes 100,000 or so clones, about 78% of them seen just once. The sample in question was peripheral blood, obtained after recovery from COVID-19. These receptors came from a human donor who had recovered from COVID-19.

The chain carries TRBV14 and TRBJ1-3; D might be TRBD1 (6 bases). Germline V gene sequence: CDR1 SGHDN, CDR2 FVKESK. The CDR3 contains 16 residues. V gave up 1 base and J gave up 4 bases, with 14 bases separating them. The CDR3 DNA reads as TGTGCCAGCAGCCAAGCGAACAGGGTGTCCGGAAACACCATATATTTT. Its protein product is CASSQANRVSGNTIYF.

The V call is TRBV9, the J call TRBJ2-2; D uncertain. The CDR3 covers 14 residues. Germline CDR1 and CDR2: SGDLS and YYNGEE. The germline V and J ends were trimmed by 1 base and 0 bases, with 4 bases remaining between them. CDR3 protein: CASSVTTNTGELFF. The CDR3 DNA sequence: TGTGCCAGCAGCGTAACGACGAACACCGGGGAGCTGTTTTTT.

A few counts support this clone. The gene calls are TRBV5-6 and TRBJ1-2; D gene uncertain. There are 13 residues in the CDR3. V lost 4 bases, J lost 6 bases, and 13 bases lay in between. Germline V gene sequence: CDR1 SGHDT, CDR2 YYEEEE. As DNA, the CDR3 is TGTGCCAGCAGCCCCCTGCGGGCCCATGGCTACACCTTC. The encoded protein is CASSPLRAHGYTF.

The chain recombines TRBV7-9 with TRBJ2-2, with 9 nucleotides matching TRBD1. The germline V gene encodes CDR1 SEHNR and CDR2 FQNEAQ (reference sequence). This CDR3 has 16 amino acids. Trimming cost V 1 base and J 5 bases; bases outside gene matches: 5. The CDR3 region has the DNA TGTGCCAGCAGCTTAGTGGGACAGGGACGGACCGGGGAGCTGTTTTTT. Its protein is CASSLVGQGRTGELFF.

V gene TRBV6-5 combines with J gene TRBJ1-5, with D maybe TRBD1 (5 bases). Germline lookup yields CDR1 MNHEY and CDR2 SVGAGI. Trimming removed 10 bases from V and 5 bases from J, with 15 bases in between. The CDR3 is made up of 13 amino acids. Here the CDR3 reads CATAVQEDQPQHF. CDR3 in DNA: TGTGCCACCGCAGTACAGGAGGATCAGCCCCAGCATTTT.

CDR3 residues: CASSAGSGTNEKLFF. The DNA of the CDR3 is TGCGCCAGCAGCGCCGGTAGTGGCACTAATGAAAAACTGTTTTTT. The chain combines TRBV5-1 with TRBJ1-4; no clear D gene. The germline V gene encodes CDR1 SGHRS and CDR2 YFSETQ. The V end was cut by 4 bases, the J end by 2 bases, with 12 bases between. The CDR3 has 15 residues.

The CDR3 sequence is CASSLSAQGGYGYTF. For the CDR3, the DNA is TGCGCCAGCAGCTTGAGTGCACAGGGCGGCTATGGCTACACCTTC. V gene TRBV5-1 combines with J gene TRBJ1-2; D might be TRBD1 (6 bases). The CDR3 consists of 15 residues. V was clipped by 1 base and J by 4 bases, with 14 bases between them. Germline V gene sequence: CDR1 SGHRS, CDR2 YFSETQ.

The V gene is TRBV2, the J gene TRBJ2-5; the D gene could be TRBD1 or TRBD2 (6 bases each). The CDR3 loop spans 14 amino acids. Trimming stripped 6 bases from V and 5 bases from J, with 16 bases between. The germline CDR1 and CDR2 sequences are SNHLY and FYNNEI. In DNA, the CDR3 is TGTGCCAGCAGGCTGGGGGGCCCAATTGAGACCCAGTACTTC. This sequence encodes CASRLGGPIETQYF.

In nucleotides, the CDR3 is TGTGCCAGCAGCGGCACGGCTCCCTACAATGAGCAGTTCTTC. As protein: CASSGTAPYNEQFF. This chain joins TRBV6-5 and TRBJ2-1; D gene uncertain. V dropped 6 bases and J dropped 2 bases, with 11 bases sitting between them. Germline CDR1 is MNHEY and CDR2 is SVGAGI. This CDR3 is 14 amino acids long.

The chain employs TRBV5-4 and TRBJ1-2; D may be TRBD1 (5 bases). The V gene's germline CDR1 is SGHNT and CDR2 YYREEE (reference sequence). V was shortened by 6 bases and J by 7 bases, with 16 bases between the two germline ends. CDR3 length: 13 residues. CDR3 coding DNA: TGTGCCAGCAATAGTAGGGGCCGGTCTGGCTACACCTTC. This sequence encodes CASNSRGRSGYTF.

The rearrangement links TRBV9 to TRBJ1-4, with D possibly TRBD1 on 6 matching bases. The germline gives CDR1 SGDLS, CDR2 YYNGEE. The CDR3 covers 16 residues. Trimming stripped 4 bases from V and 5 bases from J, with 18 bases between. The CDR3 protein is CASSPGGGRRNEKLFF. CDR3 coding DNA: TGTGCCAGCAGCCCCGGGGGGGGGCGCCGGAATGAAAAACTGTTTTTT.

J is TRBJ2-2 and V is TRBV27, with 8 bases aligning to TRBD2. V dropped 6 bases and J dropped 0; count of bases not matched to a gene: 9. There are 17 residues in the CDR3. The germline CDR1 and CDR2 sequences are MNHEY and SMNVEV (reference sequence). CDR3 amino acids: CASRPGGGLANTGELFF. The CDR3 DNA follows: TGTGCCAGCAGACCAGGCGGGGGGCTCGCGAACACCGGGGAGCTGTTTTTT.

This clone was seen only a few times. This chain uses TRBV2 with TRBJ1-4; D gene uncertain. The CDR3 length is 13 residues. The V gene's germline CDR1 is SNHLY and CDR2 FYNNEI. V was shortened by 3 bases and J by 6 bases, with 8 bases between the two germline ends. The CDR3 loop reads CASSEDGHEKLFF. The CDR3 DNA follows: TGTGCCAGCAGTGAGGACGGACATGAAAAACTGTTTTTT.

The chain combines TRBV28 with TRBJ1-2, with 7 bases aligning to TRBD1. Trimming at V came to 5 bases and at J to 5 bases, leaving 11 bases not matched to a gene. CDR1 and CDR2 from the germline V gene are MDHEN and SYDVKM. This CDR3 spans 15 amino acids. For the CDR3, the DNA is TGTGCCAGCAGTGAAGCAGGGGGATATGGATATGGCTACACCTTC. This encodes CASSEAGGYGYGYTF.

The genes are TRBV4-3 and TRBJ2-7; 9 nucleotides align to TRBD1. Trimming at V came to 1 base and at J to 1 base, leaving 5 bases not matched to a gene. CDR1 and CDR2 from the germline V gene are LGHNA and YSLEER. The CDR3 loop spans 16 amino acids. The CDR3 here is CASSQVEGTGSYEQYF. The CDR3, as DNA: TGCGCCAGCAGCCAAGTCGAGGGGACAGGGTCCTACGAGCAGTACTTC.

This clone has at least ten counts. The chain links TRBV5-4 to TRBJ2-1; maybe TRBD2 (7 bases). V lost 4 bases and J lost 7, with 18 bases in between. Germline V gene sequence: CDR1 SGHNT, CDR2 YYREEE (reference sequence). This CDR3 region has 15 residues. In DNA, the CDR3 is TGTGCCAGCAGCCCGGGGGGCTGGGAATTGAATGAGCAGTTCTTC. It specifies CASSPGGWELNEQFF.

This sequence joins TRBV7-3 and TRBJ2-1; 9 bases line up with TRBD2. In germline, CDR1 is SGHTA, CDR2 FQGTGA. V lost 2 bases to trimming and J lost 6 bases; unmatched junction nucleotides: 5. CDR3 length: 15 amino acids. CDR3 nucleotide sequence: TGTGCCAGCAGCTTATTGGCGGGGGGGCTCAATGAGCAGTTCTTC. The encoded protein is CASSLLAGGLNEQFF.

The J gene is TRBJ2-2, the V gene TRBV28; 9 bases line up with TRBD1. This CDR3 is 15 amino acids long. With V trimmed by 5 bases and J by 5 bases, 6 bases remained unmatched. The germline CDR1 and CDR2 sequences are MDHEN and SYDVKM. CDR3 protein: CASSVPGQGTGELFF. As DNA, the CDR3 is TGTGCCAGCAGTGTACCGGGACAGGGTACCGGGGAGCTGTTTTTT.

V usage is TRBV25-1 and J usage is TRBJ1-2; 11 bases are shared with TRBD1. Germline V CDR1 and CDR2: MGHDK, SYGVNS. The V gene end was trimmed by 3 bases and the J gene end by 4 bases; junction bases not matched to a gene: 4. The CDR3 has 15 residues. CDR3 coding DNA: TGTGCCAGCAGTGATATTGGGACAGGGGGCTATGGCTACACCTTC. It specifies CASSDIGTGGYGYTF.

V and J are TRBV10-3 and TRBJ1-2; D ambiguous. CDR1 and CDR2 (germline): ENHRY, SYGVKD. The CDR3 totals 13 residues. V was shortened by 4 bases and J by 7 bases, with 13 bases between the two germline ends. The CDR3 DNA is TGTGCCATCAGTGGGGGAGTCGGCGGTGGCTACACCTTC. It codes for CAISGGVGGGYTF.

The gene calls are TRBV7-9 and TRBJ2-1, with a tentative D call TRBD2 (5 bases). CDR3 length: 15 residues. Trimming stripped 5 bases from V and 6 bases from J, with 17 bases between. Germline loops: CDR1 SEHNR, CDR2 FQNEAQ (reference sequence). In DNA form, the CDR3 reads TGTGCCAGCAGCCCTTACGGGAAAACCCTCAATGAGCAGTTCTTC. It translates to CASSPYGKTLNEQFF. Full variable domain (missing parts from reference TRBV7-9 and TRBJ2-1): DTGVSQNPRHKITKRGQNVTFRCDPISEHNRLYWYRQTLGQGPEFLTYFQNEAQLEKSRLLSDRFSAERPKGSFSTLEIQRTEQGDSAMYLCASSPYGKTLNEQFFGPGTRLTVL.

The chain uses TRBV4-2 and TRBJ1-1; D is perhaps TRBD1 (6 bases). V was clipped by 0 bases and J by 3 bases, with 8 bases between them. The V gene's germline CDR1 is LGHNA and CDR2 YNFKEQ. CDR3 length: 14 residues. The chain's CDR3 is CASSQDPGDTEAFF. The CDR3 coding sequence is TGTGCCAGCAGCCAAGATCCAGGGGACACTGAAGCTTTCTTT.

The chain combines TRBV19 with TRBJ2-5; 8 bases map to TRBD1. J was trimmed by 4 bases and V by 1 base; bases with no gene match: 8. Germline values: CDR1 LNHDA, CDR2 SQIVND (reference sequence). The CDR3 is made up of 16 amino acids. CDR3 DNA sequence: TGTGCCAGTAGTATAGGGGCAGGGGGCATGGCAGAGACCCAGTACTTC. Translated, it gives CASSIGAGGMAETQYF.

The rearrangement uses TRBV19 and TRBJ2-6; D not resolved. Per germline, CDR1 LNHDA and CDR2 SQIVND (reference sequence). This CDR3 has 13 amino acids. V shed 5 bases and J shed 4 bases, with 6 bases lying between them. CDR3 sequence reads: CASSPQGANVLTF. CDR3 nucleotides: TGTGCCAGTAGTCCTCAAGGGGCCAACGTCCTGACTTTC.

The chain joins TRBV5-1 to TRBJ1-4; 7 bases agree with TRBD1. V dropped 2 bases and J dropped 0; count of bases not matched to a gene: 7. The length of the CDR3 is 17 residues. Germline V gene data show CDR1 as SGHRS and CDR2 as YFSETQ. This CDR3 is CASSFVQGTATNEKLFF. DNA for the CDR3: TGCGCCAGCAGCTTTGTACAGGGGACCGCAACTAATGAAAAACTGTTTTTT.